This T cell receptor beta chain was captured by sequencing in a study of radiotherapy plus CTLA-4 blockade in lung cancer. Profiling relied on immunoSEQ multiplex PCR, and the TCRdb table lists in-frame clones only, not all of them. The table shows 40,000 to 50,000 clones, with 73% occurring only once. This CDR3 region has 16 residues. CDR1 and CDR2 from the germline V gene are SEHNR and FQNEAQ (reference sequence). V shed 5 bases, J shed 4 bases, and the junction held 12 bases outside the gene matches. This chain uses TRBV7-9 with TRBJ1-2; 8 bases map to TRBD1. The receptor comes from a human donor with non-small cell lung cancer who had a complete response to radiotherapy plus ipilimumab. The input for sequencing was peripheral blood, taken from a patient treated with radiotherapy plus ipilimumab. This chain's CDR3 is CASSRRTIQGAYGYTF. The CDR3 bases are TGTGCCAGCAGCAGACGAACTATTCAGGGGGCCTATGGCTACACCTTC. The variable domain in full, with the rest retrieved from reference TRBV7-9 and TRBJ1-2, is DTGVSQNPRHKITKRGQNVTFRCDPISEHNRLYWYRQTLGQGPEFLTYFQNEAQLEKSRLLSDRFSAERPKGSFSTLEIQRTEQGDSAMYLCASSRRTIQGAYGYTFGSGTRLTVV.